This TCR beta chain was sequenced during a study of cytomegalovirus exposure and HLA in healthy donors (dated by TCRdb to about 2017). Looking at the study overall: An earlier analysis of some 600 of the donors reported 276 Gb of sequence data and 95 million to 140 million unique TCR beta sequences obtained from about 179 million T cells. An early release that covered fewer than 800 HLA-typed donors contained 300 to 350 gigabases of sequencing data and 80 million or so unique TCR sequences. Of the roughly 410 genotyped donors, 75% to 85% were placed in the genetic ancestry cluster associated with self-reported Caucasian donors. The aim of the study was to test whether cataloging public T cell receptors could identify signatures of past pathogen exposure. The T cell repertoires of 666 subjects were profiled by immunosequencing and related to cytomegalovirus serostatus. Besides the first cohort of around 670 subjects, a separate validation cohort made up of 120 different subjects was used. To predict cytomegalovirus infection status, the study brought together high-throughput TCR immunosequencing, statistical association of individual TCRs with disease status, and machine learning. In a later analysis, previously published TCR beta repertoires from several hundred donors were re-analyzed and high-resolution HLA genotyping was added so that TCR occurrence patterns could be studied. The later analysis used no new phenotypic data to find candidate immune exposures, relying instead on TCR beta sequences and their occurrence across donors. An earlier analysis of 587 of the donors used high-throughput TCR beta sequencing to judge whether each TCR beta V gene segment behaved as functional or pseudogenic. Donor age, sex, ethnicity and CMV serostatus were compiled together with the repertoire data. A later genetic analysis took genome-wide SNP genotypes for 398 of the 666 donors and used that subset as a discovery cohort. All discovery cohort repertoires had been generated on a single sequencing platform. Both class I and class II loci were covered by HLA typing, at four-digit resolution. Typing coverage varied by locus: roughly 629-640 donors for A, B, C, DRB1 and DQB1; under 550 for DQA1; 606 for DPA1; roughly 450 for DPB1. Because of strong linkage in the cohort, four or five DR-DQ haplotypes were treated as single units for association and clustering. Across around 400 genotyped donors of the cohort, an average of roughly 230,000 unique TCR beta nucleotide sequences per donor were sequenced, and approximately 17% of those sequences were non-productive.

The cohort comprised fewer than 700 healthy bone marrow donors. Cohort members were all nominally healthy when sampled, although unrecorded immune exposures were likely present. The donor was CMV seropositive and was included in the group of almost 300 seropositive cohort members. A peripheral blood sample was collected from each donor, and TCR beta sequencing was performed on peripheral blood mononuclear cells. The Qiagen DNeasy Blood Extraction Kit was used to extract genomic DNA from the blood cell samples. The CDR3 sequence holds 14 residues, the cysteine and phenylalanine included. Only the CDR3 portion is preserved as DNA: 42 bases, with reading frame beginning at the first base. The germline V gene (reference sequence) provides CDR1 SGHAT and CDR2 FQDESV. The germline V and J ends show losses of 5 bases and 4 bases respectively, and no gene match explains 2 bases of the junction. About this clone: No antigen is known for it. No much larger clonotype is one base removed from it; base qualities were not supplied.

Receptor libraries were prepared by the immunoSEQ multiplex PCR assay. For the multiplex PCR, a mixture combining 60 forward primers for TCR Vbeta segments and 13 reverse primers for TCR Jbeta segments was used. The CDR3 region of rearranged TCR beta genes was amplified from genomic DNA with a multiplex PCR assay. Amplified TCR beta libraries were sequenced as 87-base-pair reads on the Illumina HiSeq System. Under the source paper's analysis protocol: In a later analysis, about 80 million unique TCR beta chains were counted across the roughly 610 repertoires, and about 10 million of these chains were shared by at least two donors. A nearest-neighbor algorithm error-corrected the raw reads and collapsed the reads into unique sequences, merging closely related sequences to remove PCR and sequencing errors. V, D and J gene segments were assigned by aligning CDR3 sequences to IMGT reference sequences. Each retained sequence needed at least a six-nucleotide match to both a V gene segment and a J gene segment. A rearrangement counted as productive if the CDR3 had no stop codons and remained in frame with V and J, and every other rearrangement counted as non-productive. Following IMGT convention, CDR3 was defined as the stretch from the second conserved V-encoded cysteine to the conserved J-encoded phenylalanine. In an earlier analysis of more than 550 of the donors, sequences lacking an unambiguous match to a single V gene segment were excluded. In an earlier analysis of 587 of the donors, V segments were called functional above 56.7% productive rearrangements and were called segregating when the between-donor standard deviation exceeded 5%. A statistical classification framework was built to diagnose cytomegalovirus status from the catalog of TCR beta chain sequences. In a later analysis, TCR nucleotide sequences were compared against IMGT/GENE-DB human TR gene sequences so that V and J genes could be assigned. A later analysis assigned CDR3 sequences and most-parsimonious VDJ recombination scenarios with the TCRdist pipeline. In a later analysis, each TCR beta chain was defined by its CDR3 amino acid sequence together with its V-gene family, and reads lacking a unique V-gene family were excluded. A later analysis removed nearly 600 highly shared, low-generation-probability nucleotide sequences to deal with suspected cross-contamination and a sequencing artifact. In a later analysis, a clonal expansion index was calculated for each public chain from normalized within-repertoire ranks of inferred template counts. In a later analysis, generation probabilities were computed using a VDJ recombination model fitted to out-of-frame rearrangements, and the results were checked against IGoR. A later analysis scored TCR-TCR, TCR-HLA and TCR-CMV co-occurrence with hypergeometric tests, applying a repertoire-size bias correction to TCR pairs. A later analysis estimated false discovery rates by permuting HLA or CMV assignments 20 times. In a later analysis, co-occurring TCRs were grouped using DBSCAN, with TCRdist sequence similarity added in when clustering inside HLA-allele-positive subsets. Co-occurrence clustering excluded repertoires with fewer than 30,000 or more than 120,000 public chains, plus five with anomalous nucleotide sharing. As stored in TCRdb, this immuneACCESS dataset retains in-frame rearrangements with V and J assigned. A fraction of the clones does not appear; measured against another copy, unresolved V genes explain less than half of the discrepancy, and the remainder lacks a known reason. D and trimming were read from the DNA, whereas the V and J calls and clone size are those reported in that table. This sample holds around 150,000 clones; over 60% were observed only once. The top ten clonotypes cover over 0.95% of the sample.

What the study reported, not specific to this receptor: A group of highly shared sequence variants was considered likely to be a technical artifact of the sequencing pipeline. In vitro tests confirmed that a few of the cytomegalovirus-associated TCR beta chains recognize cytomegalovirus antigens. Only TCR beta chains were sequenced in this cohort, and the absence of alpha or paired-chain data limited detectable features. Most CMV-associated TCR beta chains appeared to be HLA-restricted in a later analysis, and the HLA associations seemed to be driven largely by CMV exposure. An earlier analysis of approximately 540 of the donors showed that most TCR beta V segments appeared in productive rearrangements either about 90% or about 30% of the time, which broadly matched IMGT annotations. The presence/absence analyses assumed that sequencing depth was roughly uniform across donors, and that assumption may not be true. The earlier analysis of a few hundred of the donors excluded 15 to 20 rarely observed V segments, including chromosome 9 orphons, because counts were too low. In a later genetic analysis, a missense DCLRE1C variant was associated with V-gene and J-gene trimming of TCR beta chains, and the association was replicated in an independent cohort. At a false discovery rate of 0.05, a later analysis linked around 15,000 TCR beta sequences to specific HLA alleles. It was suggested by the authors that the approach could potentially be generalized to other disease states and immunological phenotypes. In a later analysis, several top co-occurrence clusters were reported to appear linked to parvovirus B19, influenza, CMV and Epstein-Barr virus. A later analysis found that HLA-associated TCR beta chains were more clonally expanded and had lower generation probabilities than equally common non-associated chains. The study gave a list of some 150 TCR beta chains associated with cytomegalovirus. Because some donors lacked HLA typing at each locus, the association tests relied only on the typed subset. A further reported finding was that TCR beta sequences accurately predicted the HLA-A and HLA-B alleles for most subjects in the first cohort. Compared with the roughly 670-donor mean, donors in an Asian-associated ancestry cluster had fewer N-insertions in productive TCRs, according to a later genetic analysis. Most TCR sequences were observed very rarely across donors, whereas some public TCRs were present in many individuals. The classifier was reported to diagnose cytomegalovirus status with high specificity and sensitivity in both the original cohort and the validation cohort. Assigning TCR associations to individual alleles was difficult when HLA alleles, especially DR and DQ, strongly co-occurred. Immune exposure information for the cohort was limited to CMV serostatus. In a later analysis, TCR association rates were found to vary across HLA loci, with the most associated TCRs seen for DRB1 alleles and the fewest for HLA-C alleles. Linkage disequilibrium might explain the correlated functional status among segregating V segments, but an unknown experimental factor could not be excluded. Some IMGT-functional V segments, including TRBV6-2 and TRBV6-3, could not be distinguished by the 87-base-pair reads and were therefore excluded.

The TCR originated in a woman aged 45-59 years in good health and CMV-seropositive. Rearrangement joined TRBV11-1 to TRBJ2-3; 11 nucleotides in the junction match TRBD2. Sequenced: PBMCs. Here is the DNA: TGTGCCAGCAGCCATAGCGGGAGGGCAGATACGCAGTATTTT. Translated, it gives CASSHSGRADTQYF.